This TCR beta chain was recovered during a study of blood T cell repertoires in COVID-19. Clones were sequenced by immunoSEQ multiplex PCR, and TCRdb holds only the in-frame ones, with some missing. In the table there are just over 250,000 clones, 86% of which are singletons. V shed 6 bases and J shed 0 bases, with 6 bases lying between them. The length of the CDR3 is 13 residues. This clone has a handful of counts. This clonotype was obtained from a man in his forties or fifties who had recovered from COVID-19. Material for sequencing was peripheral blood. This rearrangement joins TRBV12-3 or TRBV12-4 to TRBJ1-3; the D is unclear. The DNA for the CDR3 is TGTGCCAGCAGCTCTACCTCTGGAAACACCATATATTTT. Translating gives CASSSTSGNTIYF.